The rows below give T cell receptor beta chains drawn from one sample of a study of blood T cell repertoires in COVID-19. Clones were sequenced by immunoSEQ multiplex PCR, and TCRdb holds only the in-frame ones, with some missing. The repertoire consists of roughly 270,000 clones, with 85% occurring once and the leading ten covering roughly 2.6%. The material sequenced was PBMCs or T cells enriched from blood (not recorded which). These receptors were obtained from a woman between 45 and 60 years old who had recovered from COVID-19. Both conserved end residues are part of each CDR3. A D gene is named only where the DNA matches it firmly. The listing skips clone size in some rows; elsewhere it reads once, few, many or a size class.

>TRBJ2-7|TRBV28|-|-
TGTGCCAGCAGTTTGTTGGGAGGACTCGAGCAGTACTTC
CASSLLGGLEQYF
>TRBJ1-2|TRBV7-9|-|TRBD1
TGTGCCAGCAGCATATCGACAGGGGATGGCTACACCTTC
CASSISTGDGYTF
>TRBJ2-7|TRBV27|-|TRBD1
TGTGCCAGCAAGACTTCCGGGACAGGCTCCTACGAGCAGTACTTC
CASKTSGTGSYEQYF
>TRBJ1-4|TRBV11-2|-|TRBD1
TGTGCCACTTCACAGGGGAGGCAGGAAAAACTGTTTTTT
CATSQGRQEKLFF
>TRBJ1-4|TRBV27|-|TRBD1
TGTGCCAGCAGTTCCCTACAGGGGTTCCGCGAAAAACTGTTTTTT
CASSSLQGFREKLFF
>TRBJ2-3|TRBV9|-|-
TGTGCCAGCAGCGCGGGGGTAGATACGCAGTATTTT
CASSAGVDTQYF
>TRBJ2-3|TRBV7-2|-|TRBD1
TGTGCCAGCAGCCAGGACAGGGGGCGCGCAGATACGCAGTATTTT
CASSQDRGRADTQYF
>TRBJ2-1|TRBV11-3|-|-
TGTGCCAGCAGCTTAGACAGGGATCGGATCGACAATGAGCAGTTCTTC
CASSLDRDRIDNEQFF
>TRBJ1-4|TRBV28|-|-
TGTGCCAGCAGTACCTTAGGGGGAGCCGGAGAAAAACTGTTTTTT
CASSTLGGAGEKLFF
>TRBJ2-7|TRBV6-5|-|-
TGTGCCGGACGGACAGACGCCTACGAGCAGTACTTC
CAGRTDAYEQYF
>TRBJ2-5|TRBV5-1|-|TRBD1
TGCGCCAGCAGCTCGTTGACAGGGGTCGGAGAGACCCAGTACTTC
CASSSLTGVGETQYF
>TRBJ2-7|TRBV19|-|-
TGTGCCAGTAGCAGCCAGCGAAGCTCCTACGAGCAGTACTTC
CASSSQRSSYEQYF
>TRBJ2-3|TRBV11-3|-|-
TGTGCCAGCAGCCCGAGGGGGGGTAGCACAGATACGCAGTATTTT
CASSPRGGSTDTQYF
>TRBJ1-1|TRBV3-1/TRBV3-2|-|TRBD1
TGTGCCAGCAGACCGGGACAGGGGGGGACTGAAGCTTTCTTT
CASRPGQGGTEAFF
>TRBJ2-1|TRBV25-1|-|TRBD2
TGTGCCAGCAGTGAATATTCCGAGCGGGAGCGCGACAATGAGCAGTTCTTC
CASSEYSERERDNEQFF
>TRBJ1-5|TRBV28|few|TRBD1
TGTGCCAGCAGGCCAACCCAGGGGGCTAGCAATCAGCCCCAGCATTTT
CASRPTQGASNQPQHF
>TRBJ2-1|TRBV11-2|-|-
TGTGCCAGCAGCCTTGCAGGACAGATCAATGAGCAGTTCTTC
CASSLAGQINEQFF
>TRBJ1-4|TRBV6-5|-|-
TGTGCCAGCAGTCGGGACAATAATGAAAAACTGTTTTTT
CASSRDNNEKLFF
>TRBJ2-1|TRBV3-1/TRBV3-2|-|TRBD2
TGTGCCAGCAGCTCAGGACTAGGAGGGTATGAGCAGTTCTTC
CASSSGLGGYEQFF
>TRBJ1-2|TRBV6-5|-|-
TGTGCCAGCGGGGGGTCCCTACTCACCCTCTATGGCTACACCTTC
CASGGSLLTLYGYTF
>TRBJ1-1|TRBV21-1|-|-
TGTGCCAGCAGCAAAGCGCGCGACGGAGAACACCACACTGAAGCTTTCTTT
CASSKARDGEHHTEAFF
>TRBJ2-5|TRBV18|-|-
TGTGCCAGCTCACCCACGACAGAAGAGACCCAGTACTTC
CASSPTTEETQYF
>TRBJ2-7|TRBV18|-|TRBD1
TGTGCCAGCTCACCACTGGACAGGGGGCGTGAGCAGTACTTC
CASSPLDRGREQYF
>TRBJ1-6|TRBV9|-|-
TGTGCCAGCACCAGGGGAAGCTCCTATAATTCACCCCTCCACTTT
CASTRGSSYNSPLHF
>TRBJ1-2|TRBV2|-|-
TGTGCCAGCGTCAGAGGAACAGGTTCTTCCTATGGCTACACCTTC
CASVRGTGSSYGYTF
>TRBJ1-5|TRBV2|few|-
TGTGCCAGCAGTGTGTTCAGGGATCAGCCCCAGCATTTT
CASSVFRDQPQHF
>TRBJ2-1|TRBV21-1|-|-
TGTGTCCCACTAGCGGGGGCCTCCTACAATGAGCAGTTCTTC
CVPLAGASYNEQFF
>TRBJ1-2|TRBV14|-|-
TGTGCCAGCAGTATCGGGGTGAGGGTCTATGGCTACACCTTC
CASSIGVRVYGYTF
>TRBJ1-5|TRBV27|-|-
TGTGCCAGCAGTTTATGGGGGGGGAGCAATCAGCCCCAGCATTTT
CASSLWGGSNQPQHF
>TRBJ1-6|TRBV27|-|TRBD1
TGTGCCAGCAGCCTATCCTATGGGACAGGGCGAACTTTTAATTCACCCCTCCACTTT
CASSLSYGTGRTFNSPLHF
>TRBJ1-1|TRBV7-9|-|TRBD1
TGTGCCAGCAGCCCTACCCGGACAGGGGTGAACACTGAAGCTTTCTTT
CASSPTRTGVNTEAFF
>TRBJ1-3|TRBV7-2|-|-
TGTGCCAGCAGCTCGCAGGGGCCTGCTGGAAACACCATATATTTT
CASSSQGPAGNTIYF
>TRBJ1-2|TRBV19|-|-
TGTGCCAGTAGGGACACCCGTGATGGCTACACCTTC
CASRDTRDGYTF
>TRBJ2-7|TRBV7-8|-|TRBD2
TGTGCCAGCAGCTTAAGACTAGCGGGGGTTTACGAGCAGTACTTC
CASSLRLAGVYEQYF
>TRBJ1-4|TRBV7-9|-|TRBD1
TGTGCCAGCAGCTTAATGGGACAGGGGGCAACTAATGAAAAACTGTTTTTT
CASSLMGQGATNEKLFF
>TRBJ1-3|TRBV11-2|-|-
TGTGCCAGCAGCTTTTTCAGGGTTGGAAACACCATATATTTT
CASSFFRVGNTIYF
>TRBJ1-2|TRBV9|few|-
TGTGCCAGCAGCCCGCCCCAGGGATATGGCTACACCTTC
CASSPPQGYGYTF
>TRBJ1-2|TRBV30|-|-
TGTGCCTGGAGTGGATTCTCCGATACAGGGAGCCGAGAGGGCTACACCTTC
CAWSGFSDTGSREGYTF